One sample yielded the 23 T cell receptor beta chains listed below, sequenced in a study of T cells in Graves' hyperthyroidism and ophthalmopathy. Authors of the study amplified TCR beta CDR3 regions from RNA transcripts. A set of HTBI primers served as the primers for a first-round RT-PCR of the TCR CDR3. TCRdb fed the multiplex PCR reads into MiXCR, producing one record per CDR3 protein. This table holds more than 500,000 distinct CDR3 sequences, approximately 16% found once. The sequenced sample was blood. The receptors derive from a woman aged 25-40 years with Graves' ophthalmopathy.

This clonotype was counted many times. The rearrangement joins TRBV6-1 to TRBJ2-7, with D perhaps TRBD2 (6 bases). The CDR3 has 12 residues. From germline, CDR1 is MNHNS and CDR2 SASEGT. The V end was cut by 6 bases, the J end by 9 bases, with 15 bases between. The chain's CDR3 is CASRWTIRGQYF. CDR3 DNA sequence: TGTGCCAGCAGATGGACTATTCGCGGGCAGTACTTC.

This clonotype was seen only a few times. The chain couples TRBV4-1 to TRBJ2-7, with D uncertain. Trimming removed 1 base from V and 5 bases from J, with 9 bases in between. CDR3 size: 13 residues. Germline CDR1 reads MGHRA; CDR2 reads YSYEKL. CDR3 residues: CASSQAPPDEQYF. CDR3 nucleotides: TGCGCCAGCAGCCAAGCCCCCCCCGACGAGCAGTACTTC.

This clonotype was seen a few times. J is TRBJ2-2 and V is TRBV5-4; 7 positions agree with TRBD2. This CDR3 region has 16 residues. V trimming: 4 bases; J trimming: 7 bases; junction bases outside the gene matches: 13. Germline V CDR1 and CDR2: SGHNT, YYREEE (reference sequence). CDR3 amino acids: CASSALARELDGELFF. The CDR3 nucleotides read TGTGCCAGCAGCGCATTGGCGCGGGAGCTAGACGGGGAGCTGTTTTTT.

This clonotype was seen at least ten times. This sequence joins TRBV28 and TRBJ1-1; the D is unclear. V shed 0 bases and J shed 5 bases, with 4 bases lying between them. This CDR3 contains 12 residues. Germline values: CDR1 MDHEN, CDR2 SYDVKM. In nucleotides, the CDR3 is TGTGCCAGCAGTTTATGGAGAACTGAAGCTTTCTTT. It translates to CASSLWRTEAFF.

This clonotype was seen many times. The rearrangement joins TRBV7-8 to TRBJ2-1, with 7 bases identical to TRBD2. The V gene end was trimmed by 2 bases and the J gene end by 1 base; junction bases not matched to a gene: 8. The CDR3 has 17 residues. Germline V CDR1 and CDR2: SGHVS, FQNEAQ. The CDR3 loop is CASSLRALATSYNEQFF. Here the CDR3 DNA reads TGTGCCAGCAGCTTAAGGGCACTAGCGACATCCTACAATGAGCAGTTCTTC.

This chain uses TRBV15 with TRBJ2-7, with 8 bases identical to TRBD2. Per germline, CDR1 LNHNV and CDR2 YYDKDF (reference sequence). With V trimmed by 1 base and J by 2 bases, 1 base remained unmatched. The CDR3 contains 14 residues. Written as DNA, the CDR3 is TGTGCCACCAGCAGAGGAGCGGGAGCCTACGAGCAGTACTTC. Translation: CATSRGAGAYEQYF.

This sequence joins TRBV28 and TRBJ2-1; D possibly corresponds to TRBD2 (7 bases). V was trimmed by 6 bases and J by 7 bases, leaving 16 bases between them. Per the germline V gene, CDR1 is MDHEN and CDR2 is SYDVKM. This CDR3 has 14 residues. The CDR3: CASSGGGGENEQFF. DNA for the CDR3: TGTGCCAGCAGCGGAGGGGGGGGGGAGAATGAGCAGTTCTTC.

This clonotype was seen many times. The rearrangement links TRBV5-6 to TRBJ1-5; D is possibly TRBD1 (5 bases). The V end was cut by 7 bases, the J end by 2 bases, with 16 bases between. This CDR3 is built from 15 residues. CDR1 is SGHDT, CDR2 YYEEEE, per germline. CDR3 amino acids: CASARADAGNQPQHF. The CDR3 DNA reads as TGTGCCAGCGCCAGGGCCGATGCGGGCAATCAGCCCCAGCATTTT.

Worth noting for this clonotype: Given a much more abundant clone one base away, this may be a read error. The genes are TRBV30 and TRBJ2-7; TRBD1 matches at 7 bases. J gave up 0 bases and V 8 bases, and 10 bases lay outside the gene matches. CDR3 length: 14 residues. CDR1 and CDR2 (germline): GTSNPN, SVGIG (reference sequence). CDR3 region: CAGDMTGISYEQYF. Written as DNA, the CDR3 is TGTGCCGGGGACATGACAGGGATCTCCTACGAGCAGTACTTC. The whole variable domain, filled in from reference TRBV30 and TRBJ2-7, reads SQTIHQWPATLVQPVGSPLSLECTVEGTSNPNLYWYRQAAGRGLQLLFYSVGIGQISSEVPQNLSASRPQDRQFILSSKKLLLSDSGFYLCAGDMTGISYEQYFGPGTRLTVT.

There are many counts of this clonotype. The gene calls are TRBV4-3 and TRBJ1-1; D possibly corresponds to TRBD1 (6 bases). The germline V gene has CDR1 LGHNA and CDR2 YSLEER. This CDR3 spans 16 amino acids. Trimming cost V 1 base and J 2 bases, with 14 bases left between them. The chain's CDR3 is CASSQVLGAINTEAFF. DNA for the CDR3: TGCGCCAGCAGCCAAGTACTGGGGGCAATAAACACTGAAGCTTTCTTT.

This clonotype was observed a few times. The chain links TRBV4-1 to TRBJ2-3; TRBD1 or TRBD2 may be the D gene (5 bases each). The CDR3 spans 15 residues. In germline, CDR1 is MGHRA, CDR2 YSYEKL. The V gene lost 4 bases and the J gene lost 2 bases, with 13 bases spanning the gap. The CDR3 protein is CASSPRGVDTDTQYF. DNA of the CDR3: TGCGCCAGCAGCCCAAGGGGAGTCGACACAGATACGCAGTATTTT.

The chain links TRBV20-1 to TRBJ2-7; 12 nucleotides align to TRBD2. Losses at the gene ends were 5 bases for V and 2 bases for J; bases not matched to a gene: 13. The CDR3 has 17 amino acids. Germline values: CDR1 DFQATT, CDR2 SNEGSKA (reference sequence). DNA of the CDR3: TGCAGTGCTGACCCGGATGGGGCTAGCGGGAGGGCCTACGAGCAGTACTTC. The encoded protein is CSADPDGASGRAYEQYF.

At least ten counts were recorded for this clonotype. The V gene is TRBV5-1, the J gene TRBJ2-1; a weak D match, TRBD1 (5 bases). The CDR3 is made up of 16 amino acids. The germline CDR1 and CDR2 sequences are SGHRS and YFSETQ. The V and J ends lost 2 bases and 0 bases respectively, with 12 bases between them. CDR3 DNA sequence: TGCGCCAGCAGCTTCGGAAACAGGCACTCCTACAATGAGCAGTTCTTC. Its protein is CASSFGNRHSYNEQFF.

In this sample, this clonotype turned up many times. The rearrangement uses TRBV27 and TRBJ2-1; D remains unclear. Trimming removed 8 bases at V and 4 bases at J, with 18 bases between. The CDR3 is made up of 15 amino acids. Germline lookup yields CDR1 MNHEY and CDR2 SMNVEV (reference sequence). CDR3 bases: TGTGCCAGCGGATCAAGGATTTGGGGTTACAATGAGCAGTTCTTC. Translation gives CASGSRIWGYNEQFF.

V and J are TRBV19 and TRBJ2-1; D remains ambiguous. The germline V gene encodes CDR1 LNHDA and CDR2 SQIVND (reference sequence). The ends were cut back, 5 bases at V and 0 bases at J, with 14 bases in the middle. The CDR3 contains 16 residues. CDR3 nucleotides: TGTGCCAGTAGTCCCTACAGCTTGAGCTCCTACAATGAGCAGTTCTTC. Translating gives CASSPYSLSSYNEQFF. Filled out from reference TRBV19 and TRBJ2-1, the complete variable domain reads DGGITQSPKYLFRKEGQNVTLSCEQNLNHDAMYWYRQDPGQGLRLIYYSQIVNDFQKGDIAEGYSVSREKKESFPLTVTSAQKNPTAFYLCASSPYSLSSYNEQFFGPGTRLTVL.

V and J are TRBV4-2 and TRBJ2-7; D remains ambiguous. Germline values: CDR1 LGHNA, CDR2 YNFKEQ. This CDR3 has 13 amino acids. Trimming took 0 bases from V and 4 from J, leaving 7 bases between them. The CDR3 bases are TGTGCCAGCAGCCAAGAGTCAGAGTACGAGCAGTACTTC. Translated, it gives CASSQESEYEQYF.

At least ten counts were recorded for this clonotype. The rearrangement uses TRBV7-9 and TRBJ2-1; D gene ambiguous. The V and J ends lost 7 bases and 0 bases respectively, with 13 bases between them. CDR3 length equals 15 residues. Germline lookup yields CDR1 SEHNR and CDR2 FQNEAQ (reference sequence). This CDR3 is CASTLSTPSYNEQFF. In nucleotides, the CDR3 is TGTGCCAGCACCTTGAGTACGCCCTCCTACAATGAGCAGTTCTTC.

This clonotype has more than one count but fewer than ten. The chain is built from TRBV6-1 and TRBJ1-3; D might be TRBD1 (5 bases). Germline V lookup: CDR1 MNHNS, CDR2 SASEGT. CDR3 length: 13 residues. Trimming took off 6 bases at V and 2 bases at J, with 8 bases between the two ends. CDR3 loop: CASSQGAGNTIYF. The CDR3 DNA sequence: TGTGCCAGCAGCCAGGGAGCTGGAAACACCATATATTTT.

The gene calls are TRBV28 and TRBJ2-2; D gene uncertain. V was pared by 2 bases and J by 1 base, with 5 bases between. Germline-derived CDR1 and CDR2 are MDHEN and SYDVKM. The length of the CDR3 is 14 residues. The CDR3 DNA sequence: TGTGCCAGCAGTTTACCGCAGAACACCGGGGAGCTGTTTTTT. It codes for CASSLPQNTGELFF.

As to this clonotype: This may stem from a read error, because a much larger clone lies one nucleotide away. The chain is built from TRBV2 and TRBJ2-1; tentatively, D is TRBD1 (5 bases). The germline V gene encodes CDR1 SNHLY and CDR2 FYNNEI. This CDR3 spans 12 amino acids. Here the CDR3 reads CVSSQGYNEQFF. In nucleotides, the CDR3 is TGTGTCAGCAGCCAGGGTTACAATGAGCAGTTCTTC.

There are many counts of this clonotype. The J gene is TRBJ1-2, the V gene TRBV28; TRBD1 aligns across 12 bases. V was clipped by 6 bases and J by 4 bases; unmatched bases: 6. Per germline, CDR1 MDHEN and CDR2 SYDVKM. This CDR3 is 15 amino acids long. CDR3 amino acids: CASSRGTGGGYGYTF. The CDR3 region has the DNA TGTGCCAGCAGCCGTGGGACAGGGGGCGGCTATGGCTACACCTTC.

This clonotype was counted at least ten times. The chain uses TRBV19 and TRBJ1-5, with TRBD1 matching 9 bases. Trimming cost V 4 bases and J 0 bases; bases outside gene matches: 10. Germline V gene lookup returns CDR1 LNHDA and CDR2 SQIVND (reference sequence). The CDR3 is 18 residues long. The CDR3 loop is CASSNWDRALYSNQPQHF. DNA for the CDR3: TGTGCCAGTAGTAACTGGGACAGGGCCTTATATAGCAATCAGCCCCAGCATTTT.

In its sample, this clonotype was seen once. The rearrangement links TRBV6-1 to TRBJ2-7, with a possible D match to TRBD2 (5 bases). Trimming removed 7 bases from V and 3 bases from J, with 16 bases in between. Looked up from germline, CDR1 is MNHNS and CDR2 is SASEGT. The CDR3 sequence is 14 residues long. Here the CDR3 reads CASNPLGGVYEQYF. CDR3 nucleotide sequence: TGTGCCAGCAACCCTCTCGGAGGTGTCTACGAGCAGTACTTC.